A single sample gave rise to the 26 T cell receptor beta chains below, sequenced in a study of cytotoxic CD8 clonotypes in ibrutinib-treated CLL. Generated by immunoSEQ multiplex PCR, the TCRdb table keeps only in-frame clones and is missing some. The repertoire includes more than 85,000 clones, 77% of them detected once, and 20% to 25% sits in the top ten. Sequencing was performed on PBMCs, taken after 24 months of ibrutinib treatment. All receptors come from a human donor with chronic lymphocytic leukemia.

This chain links TRBV10-3 with TRBJ1-4, with 9 bases matching TRBD1. The CDR3 sequence is 16 residues long. Germline assignment: CDR1 ENHRY and CDR2 SYGVKD. V was clipped by 6 bases and J by 2 bases; unmatched bases: 7. This CDR3 reads CAISTGTGLTNEKLFF. CDR3 DNA: TGTGCCATCAGCACCGGGACAGGGCTCACTAATGAAAAACTGTTTTTT.

The genes are TRBV29-1 and TRBJ2-1, with 9 bases lining up with TRBD1. CDR1 and CDR2 from the germline V gene are SQVTM and ANQGSEA. The CDR3 extends over 14 amino acids. The CDR3 spells CSGGGTGRVNEQFF. The CDR3 DNA sequence: TGCAGTGGGGGTGGGACAGGGAGGGTAAATGAGCAGTTCTTC.

The chain combines TRBV4-3 with TRBJ2-2, with D maybe TRBD1 (6 bases). V was shortened by 3 bases and J by 3 bases, with 14 bases between the two germline ends. The CDR3 runs to 16 residues. CDR1 LGHNA and CDR2 YSLEER come from the germline V gene. Here the CDR3 reads CASSQVWGRDTGELFF. CDR3 nucleotide sequence: TGCGCCAGCAGCCAGGTGTGGGGGCGGGACACCGGGGAGCTGTTTTTT.

V gene TRBV29-1 combines with J gene TRBJ1-5; D might be TRBD1 (5 bases). Germline V gene lookup returns CDR1 SQVTM and CDR2 ANQGSEA. CDR3 length: 14 residues. V lost 6 bases to trimming and J lost 4 bases, with 16 bases between them. CDR3 protein: CSVRVSGGNQPQHF. In nucleotides, the CDR3 is TGCAGCGTGCGGGTCTCTGGGGGAAATCAGCCCCAGCATTTT.

V and J are TRBV5-1 and TRBJ1-6; perhaps TRBD1 as D (5 bases). Trimming removed 0 bases from V and 7 bases from J, with 11 bases in between. CDR3 length: 15 residues. Germline assignment: CDR1 SGHRS and CDR2 YFSETQ. The CDR3 region is CASSLAREGNSPLHF. In DNA form, the CDR3 reads TGCGCCAGCAGCTTGGCCCGGGAGGGGAATTCACCCCTCCACTTT.

The genes are TRBV19 and TRBJ1-3, with D hard to call. Germline loops: CDR1 LNHDA, CDR2 SQIVND (reference sequence). Trimming took off 1 base at V and 9 bases at J, with 7 bases between the two ends. The length of the CDR3 is 12 residues. The chain's CDR3 is CASSIARGTIYF. The CDR3 DNA reads TGTGCCAGTAGTATAGCGCGGGGCACCATATATTTT.

This clone came up once. The V gene is TRBV19, the J gene TRBJ2-3, with 9 bases aligning to TRBD2. Germline V gene data show CDR1 as LNHDA and CDR2 as SQIVND (reference sequence). J lost 2 bases, V lost 8 bases, and 8 bases had no gene match. This CDR3 is 15 amino acids long. The DNA of the CDR3 is TGTGCCAGTTCCCGACGACTAGCGGCCACAGATACGCAGTATTTT. Residues: CASSRRLAATDTQYF. Full variable domain (remainder filled in from reference TRBV19 and TRBJ2-3): DGGITQSPKYLFRKEGQNVTLSCEQNLNHDAMYWYRQDPGQGLRLIYYSQIVNDFQKGDIAEGYSVSREKKESFPLTVTSAQKNPTAFYLCASSRRLAATDTQYFGPGTRLTVL.

The chain is built from TRBV9 and TRBJ2-5; maybe TRBD2 (6 bases). The CDR3 sequence is 15 residues long. The germline V and J ends were trimmed by 3 bases and 4 bases, with 16 bases remaining between them. Germline-derived CDR1 and CDR2 are SGDLS and YYNGEE. CDR3 sequence: CASSGTGGITETQYF. The CDR3 DNA is TGTGCCAGCAGCGGTACCGGGGGAATAACAGAGACCCAGTACTTC.

This clone was seen once. The rearrangement uses TRBV30 and TRBJ2-7; D unresolved. Germline-derived CDR1 and CDR2 are GTSNPN and SVGIG (reference sequence). Trimming cost V 4 bases and J 3 bases, with 10 bases left between them. The CDR3 spans 12 residues. The DNA for the CDR3 is TGTGCCTGGACAGGAATTGGCTACGAGCAGTACTTC. Its translation is CAWTGIGYEQYF.

The V call is TRBV6-5, the J call TRBJ2-3; TRBD2 might be the D (6 bases). Per the germline V gene, CDR1 is MNHEY and CDR2 is SVGAGI. The CDR3 is 13 residues long. The germline V and J ends were trimmed by 7 bases and 1 base, with 9 bases remaining between them. The CDR3 bases are TGTGCCAGCAAGGCTAGCGGCACAGATACGCAGTATTTT. Translating gives CASKASGTDTQYF.

The chain employs TRBV15 and TRBJ1-5, with D hard to call. Germline CDR1 and CDR2: LNHNV and YYDKDF (reference sequence). V was pared by 4 bases and J by 3 bases, with 7 bases between. There are 13 residues in the CDR3. The CDR3 nucleotides read TGTGCCACCAGCATTAGAGACAATCAGCCCCAGCATTTT. This translates into CATSIRDNQPQHF.

The genes are TRBV2 and TRBJ2-2; possible D gene TRBD1, 5 bases. There are 16 residues in the CDR3. V lost 5 bases and J lost 3, with 16 bases in between. Germline V CDR1 and CDR2: SNHLY, FYNNEI. CDR3 DNA sequence: TGTGCCAGCAGTAGGGTAGCACAGGCACACACCGGGGAGCTGTTTTTT. It is translated as CASSRVAQAHTGELFF.

The chain employs TRBV7-2 and TRBJ1-2; TRBD1 is a possible D gene (6 bases). Between the trimmed V and J ends, which lost 5 bases and 4 bases, there was a span of 17 bases. The CDR3 is 15 residues long. The germline V gene has CDR1 SGHTA and CDR2 FQGNSA. CDR3 DNA: TGTGCCAGCAGCGACAAAAAACAGGGTACCTATGGCTACACCTTC. Translating it yields CASSDKKQGTYGYTF.

The rearrangement uses TRBV7-2 and TRBJ2-3; perhaps D is TRBD1 or TRBD2 (6 bases each). The V gene's germline CDR1 is SGHTA and CDR2 FQGNSA. V was trimmed by 1 base and J by 6 bases, leaving 17 bases between them. The CDR3 spans 16 residues. The CDR3 sequence is CASSLVAALGADTQYF. CDR3 coding DNA: TGTGCCAGCAGCTTAGTAGCGGCCCTGGGGGCGGATACGCAGTATTTT.

The CDR3 DNA follows: TGCAGCGTTGGGCCCCCGGGAAACCAAGAGACCCAGTACTTC. This encodes CSVGPPGNQETQYF. The V and J genes are TRBV29-1 and TRBJ2-5; TRBD2 might be the D (5 bases). CDR1 is SQVTM and CDR2 is ANQGSEA in the germline V gene. With 4 bases removed from V and 0 bases from J, the gap between germline ends came to 12 bases. CDR3 length: 14 amino acids.

The chain carries TRBV6-1 and TRBJ1-2, with no clear D. There are 13 residues in the CDR3. Trimming removed 2 bases from V and 6 bases from J, with 10 bases in between. Germline V gene data show CDR1 as MNHNS and CDR2 as SASEGT. The CDR3 coding sequence is TGTGCCAGCAGTGAATGGGGTTGGGATGGCTACACCTTC. It yields the protein CASSEWGWDGYTF.

With regard to this clone: In the same sample, other DNA sequences code for this CDR3. The genes are TRBV28 and TRBJ2-7; 15 bases are a match to TRBD2. CDR3 length: 17 amino acids. Germline CDR1 MDHEN, CDR2 SYDVKM. V was pared by 4 bases and J by 3 bases, with 7 bases of the junction left unmatched. The CDR3 bases are TGTGCCAGCAGTTCCCCGGGACTAGCGGGAGGAGGCTACGAGCAGTACTTC. Its protein product is CASSSPGLAGGGYEQYF.

This chain joins TRBV30 and TRBJ1-1; weak D call: TRBD1 (5 bases). Germline V gene lookup returns CDR1 GTSNPN and CDR2 SVGIG (reference sequence). The CDR3 consists of 12 residues. The V end lost 4 bases, the J end lost 11 bases, and 17 bases lay between the germline ends. CDR3 sequence (DNA): TGTGCCTGGACTGGGGGAACGGGTGGGGCTTTCTTT. Its protein is CAWTGGTGGAFF.

The rearrangement uses TRBV19 and TRBJ2-7, with D perhaps matching TRBD2 (6 bases). V shed 5 bases and J shed 0 bases, with 8 bases lying between them. Germline V gives CDR1 LNHDA, CDR2 SQIVND (reference sequence). There are 13 residues in the CDR3. The chain's CDR3 is CASSLDYSYEQYF. The CDR3, as DNA: TGTGCCAGTAGTTTGGACTACTCCTACGAGCAGTACTTC.

V and J are TRBV7-8 and TRBJ2-3, with D unresolved. CDR3 length equals 14 residues. The V gene's germline CDR1 is SGHVS and CDR2 FQNEAQ. With 6 bases removed from V and 2 bases from J, the gap between germline ends came to 12 bases. Here the CDR3 reads CASSSLSDTDTQYF. CDR3 bases: TGTGCCAGCAGTTCCCTAAGTGACACAGATACGCAGTATTTT.

J is TRBJ2-5 and V is TRBV27; weak D call: TRBD1 (5 bases). Germline CDR1 is MNHEY and CDR2 is SMNVEV (reference sequence). The CDR3 has 16 amino acids. Trimming stripped 6 bases from V and 5 bases from J, with 22 bases between. In DNA form, the CDR3 reads TGTGCCAGCAGACCCGTTGGTCGGCAGGGTAGGGAGACCCAGTACTTC. This sequence encodes CASRPVGRQGRETQYF.

J is TRBJ2-1 and V is TRBV4-1; 7 positions agree with TRBD2. The V gene's germline CDR1 is MGHRA and CDR2 YSYEKL. Germline trimming cut 0 bases from V and 10 bases from J; bases unmatched to any gene: 9. This CDR3 is 15 amino acids long. The CDR3, as DNA: TGCGCCAGCAGCCAAGATAGCGGGCCCGCGGGCGAGCAGTTCTTC. Its translation is CASSQDSGPAGEQFF.

The chain combines TRBV7-2 with TRBJ2-7; the match to TRBD2 covers 10 bases. The CDR3 has 15 residues. Germline V CDR1 and CDR2: SGHTA, FQGNSA. Losses at the gene ends were 2 bases for V and 6 bases for J; bases not matched to a gene: 7. CDR3 in DNA: TGTGCCAGCAGCTTAACCCCTAGCGGGGGTTCCGAGCAGTACTTC. The encoded protein is CASSLTPSGGSEQYF.

The chain couples TRBV11-3 to TRBJ2-3, with 8 bases identical to TRBD2. Germline V gene data show CDR1 as SGHNT and CDR2 as YENEEA. The CDR3 is made up of 14 amino acids. The junction had 2 bases not matched to a gene; V was cut back by 5 bases and J by 1 base. CDR3 DNA: TGTGCCAGCAGCCAGGGACTAGGCACAGATACGCAGTATTTT. Amino acids: CASSQGLGTDTQYF.

This clone was seen repeatedly, ten times or more. V usage is TRBV18 and J usage is TRBJ2-7; the match to TRBD1 covers 10 bases. Germline assignment: CDR1 KGHSH and CDR2 LQKENI. The CDR3 covers 16 residues. The V segment lost 0 bases and the J segment 0 bases; nucleotides outside the gene matches: 2. CDR3 nucleotide sequence: TGTGCCAGCTCACCACCGAGGACAGGGGGCTCCTACGAGCAGTACTTC. This sequence encodes CASSPPRTGGSYEQYF.

The chain employs TRBV28 and TRBJ1-2; a weak D match, TRBD1 (5 bases). CDR1 and CDR2 from the germline V gene are MDHEN and SYDVKM. Trimming removed 1 base at V and 0 bases at J, with 15 bases between. This CDR3 has 17 amino acids. CDR3 sequence reads: CASSLSQWGTPNYGYTF. The CDR3 DNA reads TGTGCCAGCAGTTTATCCCAGTGGGGGACCCCTAACTATGGCTACACCTTC.